These T cell receptor beta chains were read from a single sample in a study of cytomegalovirus exposure and HLA in healthy donors. TCRdb's table, derived via immunoSEQ multiplex PCR, lists solely in-frame clones and lacks some. This sample carries fewer than 250,000 clones, roughly 80% of them seen once, and the ten largest clones take more than 1.5%. Source material: PBMCs. The receptors here all came from a woman in her forties or fifties in good health and CMV-seronegative. CDR3s include the opening cysteine and the closing phenylalanine or tryptophan. Fields, in order: V gene, clone size, J gene, D gene, CDR3 protein, CDR3 DNA. D genes are given only for firm matches. Only part of the rows carry a size: once, few, many, or a class if the clone is expanded.

V: TRBV19
size: .
J: TRBJ1-1
D: .
CDR3: CASTDRGGFTTEAFF
DNA: TGTGCCAGTACCGACCGAGGGGGTTTCACCACTGAAGCTTTCTTT

V: TRBV6-1
size: .
J: TRBJ1-2
D: .
CDR3: CASSQQGYNYGYTF
DNA: TGTGCCAGCAGTCAACAGGGCTATAACTATGGCTACACCTTC

V: TRBV15
size: .
J: TRBJ1-3
D: TRBD1
CDR3: CATSSQGGGNTIYF
DNA: TGTGCCACCAGCAGCCAGGGGGGCGGAAACACCATATATTTT

V: TRBV6-5
size: .
J: TRBJ2-2
D: TRBD2
CDR3: CASSYLGGTGELFF
DNA: TGTGCCAGCAGTTACCTGGGGGGGACCGGGGAGCTGTTTTTT

V: TRBV7-9
size: .
J: TRBJ1-1
D: .
CDR3: CASSLQGANTEAFF
DNA: TGTGCCAGCAGTTTACAAGGAGCGAACACTGAAGCTTTCTTT

V: TRBV6-5
size: .
J: TRBJ2-7
D: .
CDR3: CASSYSRRDSSYEQYF
DNA: TGTGCCAGCAGTTACTCGAGGCGGGACAGCTCCTACGAGCAGTACTTC

V: TRBV7-3
size: .
J: TRBJ2-3
D: TRBD2
CDR3: CASSARTSGSTDTQYF
DNA: TGTGCCAGCAGCGCACGGACTAGCGGAAGCACAGATACGCAGTATTTT

V: TRBV7-9
size: .
J: TRBJ2-3
D: TRBD2
CDR3: CASSVGTSGGTDTQYF
DNA: TGTGCCAGCAGCGTCGGGACTAGCGGGGGCACAGATACGCAGTATTTT

V: TRBV11-1
size: .
J: TRBJ2-1
D: TRBD2
CDR3: CASSPGLANNEQFF
DNA: TGTGCCAGCAGCCCAGGACTAGCGAACAATGAGCAGTTCTTC

V: TRBV21-1
size: .
J: TRBJ1-1
D: .
CDR3: CASRGTGGTEAFF
DNA: TGTGCCAGCAGAGGGACAGGGGGCACTGAAGCTTTCTTT

V: TRBV11-2
size: .
J: TRBJ1-6
D: TRBD1
CDR3: CASSLRTGASSYNSPLHF
DNA: TGTGCCAGCAGCTTGAGGACAGGCGCGAGCTCCTATAATTCACCCCTCCACTTT

V: TRBV10-3
size: .
J: TRBJ1-1
D: TRBD1
CDR3: CAISGGTGGLATEAFF
DNA: TGTGCCATCAGCGGAGGGACAGGGGGGTTGGCCACTGAAGCTTTCTTT

V: TRBV28
size: .
J: TRBJ2-2
D: .
CDR3: CASRRGEAGELFF
DNA: TGTGCCAGCAGAAGGGGTGAGGCCGGGGAGCTGTTTTTT

V: TRBV18
size: .
J: TRBJ1-5
D: .
CDR3: CGTARASNQPQHF
DNA: TGTGGAACTGCGAGGGCGAGCAATCAGCCCCAGCATTTT

V: TRBV28
size: once
J: TRBJ2-5
D: TRBD2
CDR3: CASSYSGRAWQETQYF
DNA: TGTGCCAGCAGCTATAGCGGGAGGGCCTGGCAAGAGACCCAGTACTTC

V: TRBV7-2
size: .
J: TRBJ1-4
D: TRBD1
CDR3: CASSRRTGGSEKLFF
DNA: TGTGCCAGCAGCCGTAGGACAGGGGGAAGTGAAAAACTGTTTTTT

V: TRBV6-1
size: .
J: TRBJ2-2
D: .
CDR3: CASSQNGPGGELFF
DNA: TGTGCCAGCAGCCAAAACGGCCCCGGGGGGGAGCTGTTTTTT

V: TRBV19
size: .
J: TRBJ2-6
D: TRBD1
CDR3: CASRPGQSSGANVLTF
DNA: TGTGCCAGTAGGCCGGGACAGAGCTCTGGGGCCAACGTCCTGACTTTC

V: TRBV7-3
size: .
J: TRBJ2-7
D: TRBD1
CDR3: CASSPYRGYEQYF
DNA: TGTGCCAGCAGCCCTTACAGGGGCTACGAGCAGTACTTC

V: TRBV6-5
size: .
J: TRBJ2-7
D: .
CDR3: CASSLSVGGEQYF
DNA: TGTGCCAGCAGTTTGTCCGTGGGGGGCGAGCAGTACTTC

V: TRBV14
size: .
J: TRBJ2-5
D: .
CDR3: CASSLRRGIEETQYF
DNA: TGTGCCAGCAGCCTGAGGAGGGGAATTGAAGAGACCCAGTACTTC

V: TRBV11-3
size: .
J: TRBJ2-2
D: TRBD1
CDR3: CASSLTGANTGELFF
DNA: TGTGCCAGCAGCTTGACAGGGGCAAACACCGGGGAGCTGTTTTTT

V: TRBV6-4
size: few
J: TRBJ1-1
D: TRBD1
CDR3: CASTGQGPEIVTEAFF
DNA: TGTGCCAGCACTGGACAGGGTCCGGAAATTGTTACTGAAGCTTTCTTT

V: TRBV6-5
size: few
J: TRBJ1-4
D: TRBD1
CDR3: CASSYSSDREKLFF
DNA: TGTGCCAGCAGTTACTCTTCGGACAGGGAGAAACTGTTTTTT

V: TRBV7-8
size: .
J: TRBJ2-7
D: TRBD2
CDR3: CASSLAGGPYEQYF
DNA: TGTGCCAGCAGCTTAGCGGGAGGGCCCTACGAGCAGTACTTC

V: TRBV5-1
size: .
J: TRBJ2-1
D: .
CDR3: CASSETGQGISSYNEQFF
DNA: TGCGCCAGCAGCGAGACAGGCCAGGGGATAAGCTCCTACAATGAGCAGTTCTTC

V: TRBV9
size: .
J: TRBJ1-1
D: .
CDR3: CASSPQGLGNTEAFF
DNA: TGTGCCAGCAGCCCCCAGGGGCTCGGGAACACTGAAGCTTTCTTT

V: TRBV19
size: .
J: TRBJ2-2
D: TRBD2
CDR3: CASVNGLAGAANTGELFF
DNA: TGTGCCAGTGTCAACGGTCTAGCGGGGGCCGCGAACACCGGGGAGCTGTTTTTT

V: TRBV7-2
size: .
J: TRBJ2-7
D: TRBD1
CDR3: CASSARDSRYEQYF
DNA: TGTGCCAGCAGCGCCCGGGACAGCCGCTACGAGCAGTACTTC

V: TRBV19
size: .
J: TRBJ1-6
D: .
CDR3: CASSQGLNSPLHF
DNA: TGTGCCAGTAGTCAGGGGCTGAATTCACCCCTCCACTTT

V: TRBV6-5
size: medium-sized
J: TRBJ2-5
D: .
CDR3: CASSYSGAAQETQYF
DNA: TGTGCCAGCAGTTACTCGGGGGCCGCCCAAGAGACCCAGTACTTC

V: TRBV4-2
size: .
J: TRBJ1-1
D: TRBD1
CDR3: CASSQDRGQGWEAFF
DNA: TGTGCCAGCAGCCAAGATCGGGGACAGGGGTGGGAAGCTTTCTTT

V: TRBV4-2
size: .
J: TRBJ2-5
D: .
CDR3: CASSQGVGYGGQVTQYF
DNA: TGTGCCAGCAGTCAAGGGGTCGGTTATGGGGGCCAAGTGACCCAGTACTTC